Listed here are 19 T cell receptor beta chains from one sample, sequenced in a study of cytomegalovirus exposure and HLA in healthy donors (dated by TCRdb to 2017 to 2019). Library creation used the immunoSEQ multiplex PCR assay. The multiplex PCR relied on a mix of 60 forward primers for TCR Vbeta segments and 13 reverse primers for TCR Jbeta segments. TCRdb re-hosts the immuneACCESS table, in-frame sequences only. Its copies lack some clones; in the studies checked, an unresolved V gene accounts for under half of them, and the cause for the rest is not known. The table for this sample lists about 57,000 clones; under 85% of them were counted only once. Together, the top ten hold just under 3% of the sample. Sample: PBMCs. The receptors originated from a woman under 40 in good health and CMV-seronegative.

This chain joins TRBV18 and TRBJ1-1; 10 bases line up with TRBD1. With V trimmed by 4 bases and J by 1 base, 0 bases remained unmatched. Germline lookup yields CDR1 KGHSH and CDR2 LQKENI. The length of the CDR3 is 14 residues. The CDR3 DNA sequence: TGTGCCAGCTCACGGGACAGGGGGAACACTGAAGCTTTCTTT. It translates to CASSRDRGNTEAFF. Full variable domain (remainder filled in from reference TRBV18 and TRBJ1-1): NAGVMQNPRHLVRRRGQEARLRCSPMKGHSHVYWYRQLPEEGLKFMVYLQKENIIDESGMPKERFSAEFPKEGPSILRIQQVVRGDSAAYFCASSRDRGNTEAFFGQGTRLTVV.

Only a few counts were recorded for this clone. This rearrangement joins TRBV15 to TRBJ2-7; the match to TRBD1 covers 9 bases. The CDR3 covers 16 residues. Germline V CDR1 and CDR2: LNHNV, YYDKDF (reference sequence). The J segment lost 3 bases and the V segment lost 0 bases, leaving 6 bases of the junction unmatched. CDR3 in DNA: TGTGCCACCAGCAGAGATAAAGGACAGGGGTTCTACGAGCAGTACTTC. Translating it yields CATSRDKGQGFYEQYF.

A single count supports this clone. The chain employs TRBV18 and TRBJ2-1; 11 bases are shared with TRBD1. The J segment lost 5 bases and the V segment lost 6 bases, leaving 6 bases of the junction unmatched. This CDR3 comprises 15 residues. The V gene's germline CDR1 is KGHSH and CDR2 LQKENI. The CDR3 DNA reads TGTGCCAGCTCTCCCGGGACAGGGGGTCACAATGAGCAGTTCTTC. The encoded protein is CASSPGTGGHNEQFF.

The chain recombines TRBV30 with TRBJ2-3, with TRBD2 matching over 7 bases. V trimming: 2 bases; J trimming: 2 bases; junction bases outside the gene matches: 1. The CDR3 consists of 13 residues. The germline V gene has CDR1 GTSNPN and CDR2 SVGIG (reference sequence). For the CDR3, the DNA is TGTGCCTGGAGTCTAGCGGACACAGATACGCAGTATTTT. This translates into CAWSLADTDTQYF.

A single count supports this clone. The chain combines TRBV7-8 with TRBJ1-1, with 8 nucleotides matching TRBD1. From germline, CDR1 is SGHVS and CDR2 FQNEAQ. The CDR3 consists of 14 residues. V dropped 8 bases and J dropped 5; count of bases not matched to a gene: 10. The CDR3 sequence: CASQLGQGVTEAFF. The CDR3 DNA follows: TGTGCCAGCCAGCTAGGACAGGGAGTAACTGAAGCTTTCTTT. Full variable domain (rest looked up from reference TRBV7-8 and TRBJ1-1): GAGVSQSPRYKVAKRGQDVALRCDPISGHVSLFWYQQALGQGPEFLTYFQNEAQLDKSGLPSDRFFAERPEGSVSTLKIQRTQQEDSAVYLCASQLGQGVTEAFFGQGTRLTVV.

The rearrangement uses TRBV27 and TRBJ2-7, with 8 bases identical to TRBD1. Germline lookup yields CDR1 MNHEY and CDR2 SMNVEV (reference sequence). This CDR3 contains 13 residues. The V gene end was trimmed by 5 bases and the J gene end by 3 bases; junction bases not matched to a gene: 3. The CDR3 DNA sequence: TGTGCCAGCAGTAGGGGACAGGACTACGAGCAGTACTTC. Amino acids: CASSRGQDYEQYF.

This clone was observed a single time. This sequence joins TRBV15 and TRBJ1-6, with 7 bases that match TRBD1. Germline V gene sequence: CDR1 LNHNV, CDR2 YYDKDF (reference sequence). This CDR3 has 15 residues. V shed 3 bases and J 7 bases; nucleotides not matched to a gene: 6. DNA for the CDR3: TGTGCCACCAGCAGCCTACAGGGGCAGAATTCACCCCTCCACTTT. Encoded protein: CATSSLQGQNSPLHF.

The CDR3: CASSLGARTDMNTEAFF. The DNA of the CDR3 is TGTGCCAGCAGCTTAGGGGCCCGGACAGACATGAACACTGAAGCTTTCTTT. The J gene is TRBJ1-1, the V gene TRBV11-3, with a tentative D call TRBD1 (6 bases). Trimming took off 1 base at V and 0 bases at J, with 15 bases between the two ends. Per germline, CDR1 SGHNT and CDR2 YENEEA. CDR3 length: 17 residues.

The rearrangement uses TRBV15 and TRBJ1-5; 8 bases agree with TRBD1. Germline lookup yields CDR1 LNHNV and CDR2 YYDKDF (reference sequence). After removal of 4 bases from V and 0 bases from J, the junction contained 11 bases not matched to a gene. This CDR3 is built from 18 residues. The CDR3 region is CATSNRDRTHYSNQPQHF. Here the CDR3 DNA reads TGTGCCACCAGCAACCGGGACAGGACCCATTATAGCAATCAGCCCCAGCATTTT. The variable domain in full, completed from reference TRBV15 and TRBJ1-5, reads DAMVIQNPRYQVTQFGKPVTLSCSQTLNHNVMYWYQQKSSQAPKLLFHYYDKDFNNEADTPDNFQSRRPNTSFCFLDIRSPGLGDTAMYLCATSNRDRTHYSNQPQHFGDGTRLSIL.

The V and J genes are TRBV7-9 and TRBJ1-4; D call uncertain. The germline gives CDR1 SEHNR, CDR2 FQNEAQ (reference sequence). V was trimmed by 5 bases and J by 2 bases, leaving 21 bases between them. CDR3 length equals 18 residues. The CDR3 spells CASSQRAGRTATNEKLFF. The CDR3 nucleotides read TGTGCCAGCAGCCAGAGGGCCGGAAGGACGGCCACTAATGAAAAACTGTTTTTT.

With respect to this clone: The sample has other DNA sequences that encode this CDR3 too. V gene TRBV7-2 combines with J gene TRBJ1-1; tentative D call: TRBD1 (5 bases). The V gene lost 2 bases and the J gene lost 2 bases, with 6 bases spanning the gap. This CDR3 is 13 amino acids long. Germline V gene sequence: CDR1 SGHTA, CDR2 FQGNSA. In DNA form, the CDR3 reads TGTGCCAGCAGCTTACAGGGCAACACTGAAGCTTTCTTT. The encoded protein is CASSLQGNTEAFF. Drawing the rest from reference TRBV7-2 and TRBJ1-1, the complete variable domain is GAGVSQSPSNKVTEKGKDVELRCDPISGHTALYWYRQSLGQGLEFLIYFQGNSAPDKSGLPSDRFSAERTGGSVSTLTIQRTQQEDSAVYLCASSLQGNTEAFFGQGTRLTVV.

The V gene is TRBV4-1, the J gene TRBJ1-3, with D perhaps matching TRBD1 (5 bases). The V end lost 0 bases, the J end lost 0 bases, and 21 bases lay between the germline ends. The CDR3 covers 20 residues. Germline CDR1 MGHRA, CDR2 YSYEKL. Written as DNA, the CDR3 is TGCGCCAGCAGCCAAGACGGATTTCCCTCCAGGGTTCGCTCTGGAAACACCATATATTTT. It codes for CASSQDGFPSRVRSGNTIYF.

The chain recombines TRBV11-3 with TRBJ1-4; D might be TRBD1 (5 bases). The V end was cut by 3 bases, the J end by 5 bases, with 10 bases between. The CDR3 is 14 residues long. CDR1 and CDR2 from the germline V gene are SGHNT and YENEEA. CDR3 sequence: CASSFGTKNEKLFF. CDR3 coding DNA: TGTGCCAGCAGCTTCGGGACTAAGAATGAAAAACTGTTTTTT.

On this clone: Distinct nucleotide sequences in the sample also encode this CDR3. The chain joins TRBV14 to TRBJ2-7, with TRBD2 matching over 9 bases. The trim removed 6 bases at V and 4 bases at J, leaving 10 bases unmatched. The CDR3 is 15 amino acids. Germline V lookup: CDR1 SGHDN, CDR2 FVKESK. CDR3 in DNA: TGTGCCAGCAGTCACCGGGGAGCGGGGGGATACGAGCAGTACTTC. Translation gives CASSHRGAGGYEQYF.

CDR3 DNA sequence: TGTGCCAGCGGGGGACAGGGGACAAACACCGGGGAGCTGTTTTTT. Its protein product is CASGGQGTNTGELFF. The rearrangement links TRBV4-2 to TRBJ2-2, with TRBD1 matching over 10 bases. Germline V gene lookup returns CDR1 LGHNA and CDR2 YNFKEQ. The CDR3 is made up of 15 amino acids. Losses at the gene ends were 8 bases for V and 2 bases for J; bases not matched to a gene: 5.

DNA of the CDR3: TGTGCAAGTCGCCCACCTGGGGAGACTAGCGGGTATGAGCAGTTCTTC. Protein sequence: CASRPPGETSGYEQFF. The V gene is TRBV12-2, the J gene TRBJ2-1; TRBD2, as called in the table, went unchecked against the DNA. TRBV12-2 is listed as a pseudogene. The CDR3 loop spans 16 amino acids.

The chain carries TRBV19 and TRBJ2-7; TRBD1 agrees at 8 bases. The germline V gene has CDR1 LNHDA and CDR2 SQIVND (reference sequence). The CDR3 contains 13 residues. J was trimmed by 2 bases and V by 4 bases; bases with no gene match: 1. CDR3 residues: CASSTTGAYEQYF. The CDR3 DNA follows: TGTGCCAGTAGTACGACAGGGGCCTACGAGCAGTACTTC. Filled out from reference TRBV19 and TRBJ2-7, the complete variable domain reads DGGITQSPKYLFRKEGQNVTLSCEQNLNHDAMYWYRQDPGQGLRLIYYSQIVNDFQKGDIAEGYSVSREKKESFPLTVTSAQKNPTAFYLCASSTTGAYEQYFGPGTRLTVT.

V and J are TRBV9 and TRBJ2-5; the match to TRBD1 covers 7 bases. With the DNA end fitting TRBJ2-7 better, the J assignment may be wrong. This CDR3 has 15 residues. Per germline, CDR1 SGDLS and CDR2 YYNGEE. DNA of the CDR3: TGTGCCAGCAGCGAATCAAGACAGGGATGGGGCGAGCAGTACTTC. Translating gives CASSESRQGWGEQYF.

This rearrangement joins TRBV10-3 to TRBJ1-1; D gene unclear. The length of the CDR3 is 14 residues. CDR1 is ENHRY and CDR2 is SYGVKD in the germline V gene. The V end was cut by 3 bases, the J end by 2 bases, with 10 bases between. The CDR3 DNA reads TGTGCCATCAGTGACTCGACTGGAAACACTGAAGCTTTCTTT. This translates into CAISDSTGNTEAFF.